A selection of T cell receptor beta chains follows, all from one sample in a study of OX40 agonist ivuxolimab in advanced cancers. TCRdb's table, derived via immunoSEQ multiplex PCR, lists solely in-frame clones and lacks some. The sample carries around 69,000 clones, roughly nine tenths recorded once. The sample consisted of CD4+ or CD8+ T cells sorted from blood, taken in a trial of the OX40 agonist ivuxolimab. Receptors originate from an adult with an advanced solid tumor such as melanoma, head and neck, liver or kidney cancer. CDR3s include the opening cysteine and the closing phenylalanine or tryptophan. A D gene is named only where the DNA matches it firmly. Not all rows give a size; the values are once, few, many and, for expanded clones, a class.

d_gene: .; j_gene: TRBJ2-7; abundance: .; v_gene: TRBV10-1; CDR3nt: TGCGCCAGCAGTGAGTTTACTAGGATCCACGAGCAGTACTTC; CDR3aa: CASSEFTRIHEQYF
d_gene: .; j_gene: TRBJ1-1; abundance: .; v_gene: TRBV4-2; CDR3nt: TGTGCCAGCAGCCAAGATCAGGGCCGTAACACTGAAGCTTTCTTT; CDR3aa: CASSQDQGRNTEAFF
d_gene: .; j_gene: TRBJ2-1; abundance: .; v_gene: TRBV7-6; CDR3nt: TGTGCCAGCAGCTTGGACACGGGGGTAGGGTACAATGAGCAGTTCTTC; CDR3aa: CASSLDTGVGYNEQFF
d_gene: TRBD1; j_gene: TRBJ1-5; abundance: few; v_gene: TRBV6-1; CDR3nt: TGTGCCAGCATATGGACAGGGAGTCATCAGCCCCAGCATTTT; CDR3aa: CASIWTGSHQPQHF
d_gene: .; j_gene: TRBJ1-1; abundance: .; v_gene: TRBV7-8; CDR3nt: TGTGCCAGCAGCTTGGAATTCGTACTTTTGAACACTGAAGCTTTCTTT; CDR3aa: CASSLEFVLLNTEAFF
d_gene: .; j_gene: TRBJ1-5; abundance: .; v_gene: TRBV28; CDR3nt: TGTGCCAGCAGTTTATCGGCAGCCCGGCCGTATAGCAATCAGCCCCAGCATTTT; CDR3aa: CASSLSAARPYSNQPQHF
d_gene: .; j_gene: TRBJ1-2; abundance: .; v_gene: TRBV9; CDR3nt: TGTGCCAGCAGCGTAGGAGTAGATGGCTACACCTTC; CDR3aa: CASSVGVDGYTF
d_gene: TRBD2; j_gene: TRBJ2-5; abundance: .; v_gene: TRBV4-2; CDR3nt: TGTGCCAGCAGCCGCCTGGGGGGGGACTCCGAGACCCAGTACTTC; CDR3aa: CASSRLGGDSETQYF
d_gene: TRBD2; j_gene: TRBJ2-1; abundance: .; v_gene: TRBV7-9; CDR3nt: TGTGCCAGCAGCTTCCTAGCGGGACCATACAATGAGCAGTTCTTC; CDR3aa: CASSFLAGPYNEQFF
d_gene: TRBD1; j_gene: TRBJ1-2; abundance: .; v_gene: TRBV25-1; CDR3nt: TGTGCCAGCAGTCCACCGGGACAGAAATATGGCTACACCTTC; CDR3aa: CASSPPGQKYGYTF
d_gene: .; j_gene: TRBJ1-1; abundance: .; v_gene: TRBV4-1; CDR3nt: TGCGCCAGCAGCCAAGGAGGGAACACTGAAGCTTTCTTT; CDR3aa: CASSQGGNTEAFF
d_gene: TRBD2; j_gene: TRBJ2-7; abundance: .; v_gene: TRBV7-2; CDR3nt: TGTGCCAGCAGGGACAAAAGCACTAGCGGGAGTTACGAGCAGTACTTC; CDR3aa: CASRDKSTSGSYEQYF
d_gene: .; j_gene: TRBJ2-2; abundance: .; v_gene: TRBV7-9; CDR3nt: TGTGCCAGCAGCTCCCTCTCGCCGGGGCGTTTAAACACCGGGGAGCTGTTTTTT; CDR3aa: CASSSLSPGRLNTGELFF
d_gene: TRBD2; j_gene: TRBJ2-7; abundance: .; v_gene: TRBV19; CDR3nt: TGTGCCAGTAGTATACGAGCGGGAGGTATCGAGCAGTACTTC; CDR3aa: CASSIRAGGIEQYF
d_gene: .; j_gene: TRBJ2-1; abundance: .; v_gene: TRBV6-6; CDR3nt: TGTGCCAGCGAGTCTAGGCGGGCCTCCCACAATGAGCAGTTCTTC; CDR3aa: CASESRRASHNEQFF
d_gene: TRBD2; j_gene: TRBJ2-7; abundance: .; v_gene: TRBV7-6; CDR3nt: TGTGCCAGCAGCACCGGGACTAGGGACTACGAGCAGTACTTC; CDR3aa: CASSTGTRDYEQYF
d_gene: .; j_gene: TRBJ1-5; abundance: .; v_gene: TRBV19; CDR3nt: TGTGCCAGTAGTATTCAGGGCCGGCGGGGCAATCAGCCCCAGCATTTT; CDR3aa: CASSIQGRRGNQPQHF
d_gene: .; j_gene: TRBJ2-7; abundance: .; v_gene: TRBV19; CDR3nt: TGTGCCAGTAGGCAGGGCCTTCTACGAGAGCAGTACTTC; CDR3aa: CASRQGLLREQYF
d_gene: .; j_gene: TRBJ2-2; abundance: .; v_gene: TRBV11-2; CDR3nt: TGTGCCAGCAGCTCCGGGTCTCGACCGACCGGGGAGCTGTTTTTT; CDR3aa: CASSSGSRPTGELFF
d_gene: TRBD1; j_gene: TRBJ2-2; abundance: .; v_gene: TRBV27; CDR3nt: TGTGCCAGCAGTACTTACTCAGGGGGTTCGGCCGGGGAGCTGTTTTTT; CDR3aa: CASSTYSGGSAGELFF
d_gene: .; j_gene: TRBJ2-2; abundance: .; v_gene: TRBV4-1; CDR3nt: TGCGCCAGCAGCCTCTACTCACAGGGCTCAGGGGAGCTGTTTTTT; CDR3aa: CASSLYSQGSGELFF
d_gene: .; j_gene: TRBJ1-1; abundance: few; v_gene: TRBV2; CDR3nt: TGTGCCAGCAGTGATGGTGAGGGTTGGGACACTGAAGCTTTCTTT; CDR3aa: CASSDGEGWDTEAFF
d_gene: TRBD1; j_gene: TRBJ1-1; abundance: .; v_gene: TRBV7-6; CDR3nt: TGTGCCAGCAGCATTGGGACAGCCACTGAAGCTTTCTTT; CDR3aa: CASSIGTATEAFF
d_gene: .; j_gene: TRBJ1-2; abundance: once; v_gene: TRBV7-9; CDR3nt: TGTGCCAGCAGCCCTATACCGGGCCAGACACCTAACTATGGCTACACCTTC; CDR3aa: CASSPIPGQTPNYGYTF
d_gene: .; j_gene: TRBJ2-5; abundance: .; v_gene: TRBV4-3; CDR3nt: TGCGCCAGCAGCCAAGAACCTCTTGGGACGAGGGAGACCCAGTACTTC; CDR3aa: CASSQEPLGTRETQYF
d_gene: TRBD1; j_gene: TRBJ1-2; abundance: .; v_gene: TRBV10-3; CDR3nt: TGTGCCATCACCGGGACAGAATCTAACTATGGCTACACCTTC; CDR3aa: CAITGTESNYGYTF
d_gene: TRBD2; j_gene: TRBJ2-1; abundance: .; v_gene: TRBV27; CDR3nt: TGTGCCAGCAGTAAAAGCACTAGCGGGAGGGACAATGAGCAGTTCTTC; CDR3aa: CASSKSTSGRDNEQFF
d_gene: .; j_gene: TRBJ2-1; abundance: once; v_gene: TRBV19; CDR3nt: TGTGCCAGTAGTATAGTCTCCGGGACACCTATGGAGCAGTTCTTC; CDR3aa: CASSIVSGTPMEQFF
d_gene: TRBD1; j_gene: TRBJ1-2; abundance: .; v_gene: TRBV19; CDR3nt: TGTGCCAGTAGTACGACAGGGAACTATGGCTACACCTTC; CDR3aa: CASSTTGNYGYTF
d_gene: .; j_gene: TRBJ2-2; abundance: once; v_gene: TRBV4-1; CDR3nt: TGCGCCAGCAGCCAAGTCGAGACTAGCACCGGGGAGCTGTTTTTT; CDR3aa: CASSQVETSTGELFF
d_gene: .; j_gene: TRBJ2-7; abundance: .; v_gene: TRBV11-2; CDR3nt: TGTGCCAGCAGCTTCGACATGAGCGAGCAGTACTTC; CDR3aa: CASSFDMSEQYF
d_gene: TRBD1; j_gene: TRBJ1-1; abundance: .; v_gene: TRBV19; CDR3nt: TGTGCCAGTAGAGAGGACAGGTCGAACACTGAAGCTTTCTTT; CDR3aa: CASREDRSNTEAFF
d_gene: .; j_gene: TRBJ2-5; abundance: .; v_gene: TRBV28; CDR3nt: TGTGCCAGCAGTTTAGCTCCAGGGCTGGAGGAGACCCAGTACTTC; CDR3aa: CASSLAPGLEETQYF
d_gene: TRBD1; j_gene: TRBJ2-7; abundance: .; v_gene: TRBV7-9; CDR3nt: TGTGCCAGCAGCCCTCCGACAGGGGGAGGCGAGCAGTACTTC; CDR3aa: CASSPPTGGGEQYF
d_gene: .; j_gene: TRBJ2-1; abundance: .; v_gene: TRBV7-9; CDR3nt: TGTGCCAGCACCCCCTCCCTCAGCTCCTACAATGAGCAGTTCTTC; CDR3aa: CASTPSLSSYNEQFF
d_gene: TRBD2; j_gene: TRBJ2-5; abundance: .; v_gene: TRBV28; CDR3nt: TGTGCCAGCAGTGGCTTGGGGAGGGCCCGTGAGACCCAGTACTTC; CDR3aa: CASSGLGRARETQYF
d_gene: TRBD1; j_gene: TRBJ2-7; abundance: .; v_gene: TRBV9; CDR3nt: TGTGCCAGCAGCGCTACCGGGACAGGGACCTACGAGCAGTACTTC; CDR3aa: CASSATGTGTYEQYF
d_gene: TRBD1; j_gene: TRBJ2-7; abundance: .; v_gene: TRBV6-5; CDR3nt: TGTGCCAGCAGACGTACAGGGGGCGGAACCTACGAGCAGTACTTC; CDR3aa: CASRRTGGGTYEQYF
d_gene: TRBD2; j_gene: TRBJ2-1; abundance: .; v_gene: TRBV2; CDR3nt: TGTGCCAGCAGTGAAGTATTGGGGACTAGCGGCAATGAGCAGTTCTTC; CDR3aa: CASSEVLGTSGNEQFF
d_gene: TRBD1; j_gene: TRBJ2-1; abundance: .; v_gene: TRBV9; CDR3nt: TGTGCCAGCAGCGTAGACCTGGCAGGGGGAAATGAGCAGTTCTTC; CDR3aa: CASSVDLAGGNEQFF
d_gene: .; j_gene: TRBJ1-2; abundance: .; v_gene: TRBV28; CDR3nt: TGTGCCAGCATAGGCATACCTGCGTTCGGCTACACCTTC; CDR3aa: CASIGIPAFGYTF
d_gene: .; j_gene: TRBJ1-2; abundance: once; v_gene: TRBV28; CDR3nt: TGTGCCAGCAGTCTCGTACAGGAAAATTTCTATGGCTACACCTTC; CDR3aa: CASSLVQENFYGYTF
d_gene: .; j_gene: TRBJ2-1; abundance: .; v_gene: TRBV13; CDR3nt: TGTGCCACACAGCTTAGGGTATCCTCCTACAATGAGCAGTTCTTC; CDR3aa: CATQLRVSSYNEQFF
d_gene: .; j_gene: TRBJ2-1; abundance: .; v_gene: TRBV11-2; CDR3nt: TGTGCCAGCAGCTTAGGGACTTCTAGGGCTGAGCAGTTCTTC; CDR3aa: CASSLGTSRAEQFF
d_gene: TRBD1; j_gene: TRBJ1-2; abundance: .; v_gene: TRBV4-2; CDR3nt: TGTGCCAGCAGCCAAGATTTCGGGACAGGGAAAAACTATGGCTACACCTTC; CDR3aa: CASSQDFGTGKNYGYTF